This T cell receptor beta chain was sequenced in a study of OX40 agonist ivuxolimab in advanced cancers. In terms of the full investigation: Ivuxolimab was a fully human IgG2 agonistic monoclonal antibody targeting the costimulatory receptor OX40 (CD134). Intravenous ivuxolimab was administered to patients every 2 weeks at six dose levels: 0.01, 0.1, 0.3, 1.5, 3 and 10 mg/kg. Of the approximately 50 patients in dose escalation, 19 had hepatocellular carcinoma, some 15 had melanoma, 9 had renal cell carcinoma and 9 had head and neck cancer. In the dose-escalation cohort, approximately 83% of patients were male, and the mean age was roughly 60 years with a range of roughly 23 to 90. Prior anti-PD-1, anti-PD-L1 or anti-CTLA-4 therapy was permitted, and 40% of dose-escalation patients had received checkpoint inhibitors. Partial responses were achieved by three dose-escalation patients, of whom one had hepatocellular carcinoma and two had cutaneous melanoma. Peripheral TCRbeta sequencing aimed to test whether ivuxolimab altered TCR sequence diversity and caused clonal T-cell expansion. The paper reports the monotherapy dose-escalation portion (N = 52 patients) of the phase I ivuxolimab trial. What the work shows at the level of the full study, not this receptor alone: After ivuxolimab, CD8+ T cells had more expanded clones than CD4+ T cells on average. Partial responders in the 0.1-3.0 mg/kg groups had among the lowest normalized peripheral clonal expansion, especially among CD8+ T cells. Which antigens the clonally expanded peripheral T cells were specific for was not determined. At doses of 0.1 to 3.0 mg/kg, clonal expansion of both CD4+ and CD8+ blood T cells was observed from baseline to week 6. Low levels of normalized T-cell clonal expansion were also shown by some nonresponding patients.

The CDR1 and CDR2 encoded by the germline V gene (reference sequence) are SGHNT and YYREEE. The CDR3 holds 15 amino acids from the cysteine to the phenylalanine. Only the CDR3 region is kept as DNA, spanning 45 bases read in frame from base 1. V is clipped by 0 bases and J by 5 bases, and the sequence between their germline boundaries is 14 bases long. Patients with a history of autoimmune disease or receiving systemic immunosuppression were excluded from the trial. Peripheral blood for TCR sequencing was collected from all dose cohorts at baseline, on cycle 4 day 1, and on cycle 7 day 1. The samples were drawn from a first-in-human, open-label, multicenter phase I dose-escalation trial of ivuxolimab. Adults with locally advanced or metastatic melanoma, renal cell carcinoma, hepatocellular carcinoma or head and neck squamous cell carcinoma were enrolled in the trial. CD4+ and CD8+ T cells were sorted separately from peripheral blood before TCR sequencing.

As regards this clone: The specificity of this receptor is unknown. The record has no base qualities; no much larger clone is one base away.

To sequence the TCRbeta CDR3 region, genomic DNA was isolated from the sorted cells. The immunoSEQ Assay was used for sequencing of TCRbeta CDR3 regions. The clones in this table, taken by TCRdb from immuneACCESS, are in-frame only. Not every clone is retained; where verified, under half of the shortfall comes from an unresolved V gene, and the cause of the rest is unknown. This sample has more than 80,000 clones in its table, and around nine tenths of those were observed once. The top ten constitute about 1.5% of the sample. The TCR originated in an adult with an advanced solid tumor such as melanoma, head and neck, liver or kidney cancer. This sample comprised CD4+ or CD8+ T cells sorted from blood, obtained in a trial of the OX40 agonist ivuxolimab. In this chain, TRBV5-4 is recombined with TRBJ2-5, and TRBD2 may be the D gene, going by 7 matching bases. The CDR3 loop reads CASSLVSGRGETQYF. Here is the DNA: TGTGCCAGCAGCTTGGTCTCAGGGAGGGGGGAGACCCAGTACTTC.